A single sample gave rise to the 8 T cell receptor beta chains below, sequenced in a study of human T cells and chemical hapten exposure. TCRdb ran MiXCR on the RACE reads and lists one entry per CDR3 protein. The table has fewer than 200,000 distinct CDR3 sequences, 28% seen once. The time point: patch test 3, about 24 weeks after DPC sensitization. The treatment: therapeutic diphenylcyclopropenone sensitization with weekly scalp DPC. The sample here was whole blood, taken in connection with sensitization to the hapten diphenylcyclopropenone (DPC). The receptor source for this set is a woman aged 18-30 years with alopecia areata. Some clones in this sample may be carry-over from other donors' samples.

V gene TRBV20-1 combines with J gene TRBJ2-4, with TRBD2 matching 7 bases. The CDR3 runs to 16 residues. The V gene's germline CDR1 is DFQATT and CDR2 SNEGSKA (reference sequence). V was clipped by 5 bases and J by 0 bases; unmatched bases: 10. CDR3 protein: CSAALGWGGAKNIQYF. The CDR3, as DNA: TGCAGTGCTGCCCTGGGATGGGGGGGAGCCAAAAACATTCAGTACTTC.

This clonotype has only a few counts. This rearrangement joins TRBV10-3 to TRBJ2-5; D remains unclear. V lost 6 bases and J lost 2, with 10 bases in between. The CDR3 is 13 amino acids. Germline CDR1 is ENHRY and CDR2 is SYGVKD. The CDR3 loop is CAISQPVQETQYF. CDR3 DNA: TGTGCCATCAGCCAACCGGTACAAGAGACCCAGTACTTC.

This clonotype was observed many times. This chain connects TRBV6-1 to TRBJ2-7; tentatively, D is TRBD1 (5 bases). Germline CDR1 is MNHNS and CDR2 is SASEGT. The V end lost 2 bases, the J end lost 5 bases, and 13 bases lay between the germline ends. This CDR3 has 14 residues. DNA for the CDR3: TGTGCCAGCAGTGAAAAAGGGGTAATCGACGAGCAGTACTTC. It translates to CASSEKGVIDEQYF.

The chain links TRBV29-1 to TRBJ2-5; 7 bases fit TRBD1. The CDR3 totals 14 residues. The V and J ends lost 2 bases and 2 bases, in that order; junction bases with no gene match: 5. CDR1 and CDR2 from the germline V gene are SQVTM and ANQGSEA. The CDR3 sequence is CSVESGGAQETQYF. In nucleotides, the CDR3 is TGCAGCGTTGAATCAGGGGGAGCACAAGAGACCCAGTACTTC.

This clonotype has only a few counts. The chain joins TRBV29-1 to TRBJ2-3, with TRBD1 matching over 9 bases. CDR1 is SQVTM, CDR2 ANQGSEA, per germline. This CDR3 comprises 15 residues. V was clipped by 1 base and J by 2 bases; unmatched bases: 4. CDR3 protein: CSVEGAQGATDTQYF. The CDR3 bases are TGCAGCGTTGAAGGGGCACAGGGGGCCACAGATACGCAGTATTTT.

The rearrangement uses TRBV2 and TRBJ2-1, with D hard to call. In germline, CDR1 is SNHLY, CDR2 FYNNEI. V lost 6 bases to trimming and J lost 9 bases, with 9 bases between them. The CDR3 length is 11 residues. Here the CDR3 DNA reads TGTGCCAGCAGGGGGATCGGTGAGCAGTTCTTC. Amino acid sequence: CASRGIGEQFF.

The V gene is TRBV28, the J gene TRBJ2-3, with D uncertain. V lost 5 bases, J lost 3 bases, and 18 bases lay in between. Germline loops: CDR1 MDHEN, CDR2 SYDVKM. The CDR3 has 16 amino acids. The CDR3 DNA reads as TGTGCCAGCAGTCCCCTGGTCCGCGGTCCTACAGATACGCAGTATTTT. Translating gives CASSPLVRGPTDTQYF.

The chain joins TRBV12-3 or TRBV12-4 to TRBJ2-1; D unclear. The CDR3 spans 15 residues. The V gene lost 6 bases and the J gene lost 3 bases, with 15 bases spanning the gap. In DNA form, the CDR3 reads TGTGCCAGCAGCGAAGTAGTTCATAACTACAATGAGCAGTTCTTC. Its translation is CASSEVVHNYNEQFF.